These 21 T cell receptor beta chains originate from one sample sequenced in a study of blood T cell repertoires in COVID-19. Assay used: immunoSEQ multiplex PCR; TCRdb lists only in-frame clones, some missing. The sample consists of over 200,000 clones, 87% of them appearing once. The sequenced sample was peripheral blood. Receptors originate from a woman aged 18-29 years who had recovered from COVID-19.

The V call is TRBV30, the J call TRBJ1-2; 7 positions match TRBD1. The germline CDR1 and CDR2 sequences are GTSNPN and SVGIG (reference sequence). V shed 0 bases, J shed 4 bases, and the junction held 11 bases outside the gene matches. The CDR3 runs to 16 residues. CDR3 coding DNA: TGTGCCTGGAGTGTACTTGAGGGGGCCACCCTCTATGGCTACACCTTC. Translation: CAWSVLEGATLYGYTF.

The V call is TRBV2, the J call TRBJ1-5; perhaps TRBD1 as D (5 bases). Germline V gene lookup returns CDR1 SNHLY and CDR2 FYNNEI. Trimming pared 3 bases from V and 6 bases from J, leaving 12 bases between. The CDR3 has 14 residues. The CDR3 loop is CASSDAGHPQPQHF. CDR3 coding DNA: TGTGCCAGCAGTGACGCAGGGCATCCTCAGCCCCAGCATTTT.

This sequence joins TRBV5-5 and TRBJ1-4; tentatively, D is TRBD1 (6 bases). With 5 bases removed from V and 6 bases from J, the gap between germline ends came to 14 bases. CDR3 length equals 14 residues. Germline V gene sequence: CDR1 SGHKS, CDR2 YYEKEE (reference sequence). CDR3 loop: CASSTDRWDEKLFF. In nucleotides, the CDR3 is TGTGCCAGCAGTACCGACAGGTGGGATGAAAAACTGTTTTTT. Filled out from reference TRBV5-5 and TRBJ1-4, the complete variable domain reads DAGVTQSPTHLIKTRGQQVTLRCSPISGHKSVSWYQQVLGQGPQFIFQYYEKEERGRGNFPDRFSARQFPNYSSELNVNALLLGDSALYLCASSTDRWDEKLFFGSGTQLSVL.

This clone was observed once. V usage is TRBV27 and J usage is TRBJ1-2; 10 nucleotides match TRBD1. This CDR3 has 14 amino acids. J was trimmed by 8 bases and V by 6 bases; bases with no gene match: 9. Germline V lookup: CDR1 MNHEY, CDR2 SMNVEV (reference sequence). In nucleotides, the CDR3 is TGTGCCAGCAGGCCCCGGGACAGGGGAGGAGGCTACACCTTC. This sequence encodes CASRPRDRGGGYTF.

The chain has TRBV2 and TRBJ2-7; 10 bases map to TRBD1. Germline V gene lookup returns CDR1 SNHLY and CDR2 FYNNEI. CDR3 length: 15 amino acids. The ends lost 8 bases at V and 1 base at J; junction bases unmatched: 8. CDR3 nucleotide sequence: TGTGCCAGCCTCCCCCGACAGGGGGCGTCCTACGAGCAGTACTTC. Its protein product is CASLPRQGASYEQYF.

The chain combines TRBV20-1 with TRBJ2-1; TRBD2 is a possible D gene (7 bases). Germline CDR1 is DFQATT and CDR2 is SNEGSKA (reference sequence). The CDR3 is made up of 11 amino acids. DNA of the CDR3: TGCAGCGAAGGGGGGGTCAATGAGCAGTTCTTC. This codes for CSEGGVNEQFF.

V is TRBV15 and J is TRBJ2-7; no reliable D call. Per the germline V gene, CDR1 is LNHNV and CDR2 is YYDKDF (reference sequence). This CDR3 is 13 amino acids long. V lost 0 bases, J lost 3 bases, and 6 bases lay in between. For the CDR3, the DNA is TGTGCCACCAGCAGAGATTACAGCTACGAGCAGTACTTC. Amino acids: CATSRDYSYEQYF.

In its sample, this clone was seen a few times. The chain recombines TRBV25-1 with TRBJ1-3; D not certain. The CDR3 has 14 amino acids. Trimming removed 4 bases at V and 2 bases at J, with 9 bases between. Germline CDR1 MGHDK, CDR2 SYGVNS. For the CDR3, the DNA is TGTGCCAGCAGTGGCCCGGTGGCTGGAAACACCATATATTTT. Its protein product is CASSGPVAGNTIYF. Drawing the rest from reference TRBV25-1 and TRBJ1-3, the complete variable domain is EADIYQTPRYLVIGTGKKITLECSQTMGHDKMYWYQQDPGMELHLIHYSYGVNSTEKGDLSSESTVSRIRTEHFPLTLESARPSHTSQYLCASSGPVAGNTIYFGEGSWLTVV.

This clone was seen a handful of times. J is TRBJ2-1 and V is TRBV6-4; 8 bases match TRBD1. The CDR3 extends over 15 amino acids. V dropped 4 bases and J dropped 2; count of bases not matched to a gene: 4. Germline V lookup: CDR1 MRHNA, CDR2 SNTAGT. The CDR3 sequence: CASSVDRGPYNEQFF. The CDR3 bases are TGTGCCAGCAGTGTTGACAGGGGCCCCTACAATGAGCAGTTCTTC.

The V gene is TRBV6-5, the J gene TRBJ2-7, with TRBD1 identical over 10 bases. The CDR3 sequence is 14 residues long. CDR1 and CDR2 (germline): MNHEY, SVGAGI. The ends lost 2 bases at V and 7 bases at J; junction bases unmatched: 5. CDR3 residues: CASSYRDRGSEQYF. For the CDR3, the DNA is TGTGCCAGCAGTTACCGGGACAGGGGAAGTGAGCAGTACTTC.

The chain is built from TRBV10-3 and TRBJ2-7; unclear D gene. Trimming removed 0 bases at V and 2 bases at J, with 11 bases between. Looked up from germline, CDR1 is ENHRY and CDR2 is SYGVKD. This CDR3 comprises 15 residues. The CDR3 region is CAISESQYPPYEQYF. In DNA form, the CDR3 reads TGTGCCATCAGTGAGTCGCAGTACCCACCCTACGAGCAGTACTTC.

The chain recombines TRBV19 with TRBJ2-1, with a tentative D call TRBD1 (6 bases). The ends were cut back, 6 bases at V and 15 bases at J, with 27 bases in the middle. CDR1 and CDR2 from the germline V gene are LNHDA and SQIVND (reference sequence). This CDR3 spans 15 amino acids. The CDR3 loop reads CASSRTDTLQSGRFF. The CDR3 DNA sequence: TGTGCCAGTAGCAGGACAGACACCCTACAATCGGGGCGGTTCTTC.

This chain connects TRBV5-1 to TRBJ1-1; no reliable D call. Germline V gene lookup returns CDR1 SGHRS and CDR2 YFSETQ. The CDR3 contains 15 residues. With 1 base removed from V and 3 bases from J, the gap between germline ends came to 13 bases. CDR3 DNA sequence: TGCGCCAGCAGCTTGTCAGTGCCTCGGGACACTGAAGCTTTCTTT. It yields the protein CASSLSVPRDTEAFF.

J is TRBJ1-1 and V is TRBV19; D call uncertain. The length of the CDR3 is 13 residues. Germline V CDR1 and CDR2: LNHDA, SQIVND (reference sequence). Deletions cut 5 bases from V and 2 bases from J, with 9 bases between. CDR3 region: CASSPYSNTEAFF. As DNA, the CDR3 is TGTGCCAGTAGTCCGTACTCCAACACTGAAGCTTTCTTT.

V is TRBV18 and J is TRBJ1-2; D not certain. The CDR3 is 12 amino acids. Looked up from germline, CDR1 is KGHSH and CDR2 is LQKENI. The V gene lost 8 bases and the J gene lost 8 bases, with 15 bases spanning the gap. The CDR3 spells CASDQVGEGYTF. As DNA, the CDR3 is TGTGCCAGCGACCAAGTCGGGGAAGGCTACACCTTC.

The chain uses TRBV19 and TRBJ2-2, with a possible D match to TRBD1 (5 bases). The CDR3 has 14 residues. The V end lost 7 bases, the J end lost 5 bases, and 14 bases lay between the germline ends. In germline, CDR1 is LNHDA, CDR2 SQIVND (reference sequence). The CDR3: CASITYAGTGELFF. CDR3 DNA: TGTGCCAGTATAACCTATGCAGGGACCGGGGAGCTGTTTTTT.

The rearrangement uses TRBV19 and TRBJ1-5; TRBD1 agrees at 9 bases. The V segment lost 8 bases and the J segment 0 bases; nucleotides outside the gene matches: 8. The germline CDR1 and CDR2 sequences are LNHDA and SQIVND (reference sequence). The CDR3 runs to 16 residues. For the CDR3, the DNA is TGTGCCAGTCACTGGACAGGGGAGTATAGCAATCAGCCCCAGCATTTT. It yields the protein CASHWTGEYSNQPQHF.

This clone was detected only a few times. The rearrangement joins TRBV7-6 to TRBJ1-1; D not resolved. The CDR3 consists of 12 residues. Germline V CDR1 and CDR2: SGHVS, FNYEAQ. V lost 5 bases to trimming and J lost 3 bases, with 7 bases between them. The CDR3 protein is CASSNRDTEAFF. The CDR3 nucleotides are TGTGCCAGCAGCAACCGGGACACTGAAGCTTTCTTT.

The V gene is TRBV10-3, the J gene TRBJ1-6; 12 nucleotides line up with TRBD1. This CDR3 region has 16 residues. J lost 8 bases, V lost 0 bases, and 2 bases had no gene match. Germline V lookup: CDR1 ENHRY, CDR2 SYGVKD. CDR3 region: CAISESGQGAYSPLHF. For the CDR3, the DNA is TGTGCCATCAGTGAGTCGGGACAGGGGGCATATTCACCCCTCCACTTT.

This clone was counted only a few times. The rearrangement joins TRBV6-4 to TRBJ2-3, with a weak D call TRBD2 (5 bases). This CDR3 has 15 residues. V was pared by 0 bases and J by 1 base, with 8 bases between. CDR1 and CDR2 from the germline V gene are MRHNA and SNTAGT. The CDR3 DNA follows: TGTGCCAGCAGTGACTCCGCGGGCCGCACAGATACGCAGTATTTT. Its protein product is CASSDSAGRTDTQYF.

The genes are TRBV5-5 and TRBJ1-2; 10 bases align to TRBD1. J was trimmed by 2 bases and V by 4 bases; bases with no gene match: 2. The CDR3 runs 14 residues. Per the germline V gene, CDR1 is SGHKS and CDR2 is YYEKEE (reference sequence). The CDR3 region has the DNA TGTGCCAGCAGCGGGGGACAGGGGAACTATGGCTACACCTTC. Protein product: CASSGGQGNYGYTF.